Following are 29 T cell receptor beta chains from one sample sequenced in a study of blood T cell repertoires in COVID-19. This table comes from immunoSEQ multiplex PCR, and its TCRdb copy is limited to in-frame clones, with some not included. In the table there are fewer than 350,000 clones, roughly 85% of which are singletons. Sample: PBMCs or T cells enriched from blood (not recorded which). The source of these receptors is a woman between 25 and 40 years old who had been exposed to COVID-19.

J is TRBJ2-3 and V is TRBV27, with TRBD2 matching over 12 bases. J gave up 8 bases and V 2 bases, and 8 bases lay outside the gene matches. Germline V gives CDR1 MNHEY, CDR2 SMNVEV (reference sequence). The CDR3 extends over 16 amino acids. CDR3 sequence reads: CASSLKASGGAGTQYF. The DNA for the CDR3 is TGTGCCAGCAGTTTAAAAGCTAGCGGGGGGGCGGGTACGCAGTATTTT.

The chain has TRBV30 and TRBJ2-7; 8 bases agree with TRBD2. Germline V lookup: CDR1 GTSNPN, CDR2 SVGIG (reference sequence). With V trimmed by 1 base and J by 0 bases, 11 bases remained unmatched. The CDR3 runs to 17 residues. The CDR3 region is CAWSGVAGSASSYEQYF. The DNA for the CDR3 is TGTGCCTGGAGTGGGGTAGCGGGGAGCGCGAGCTCCTACGAGCAGTACTTC.

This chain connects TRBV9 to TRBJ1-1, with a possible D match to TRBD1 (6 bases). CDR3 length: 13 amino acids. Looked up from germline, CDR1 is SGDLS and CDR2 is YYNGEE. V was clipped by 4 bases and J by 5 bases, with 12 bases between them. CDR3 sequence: CASSSTGNTEAFF. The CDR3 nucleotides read TGTGCCAGCAGCTCTACAGGGAATACTGAAGCTTTCTTT.

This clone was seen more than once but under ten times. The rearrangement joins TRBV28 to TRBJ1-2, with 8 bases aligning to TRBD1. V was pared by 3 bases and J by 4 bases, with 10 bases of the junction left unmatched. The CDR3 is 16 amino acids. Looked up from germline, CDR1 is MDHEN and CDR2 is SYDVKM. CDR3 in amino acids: CASSLFRTGSFYGYTF. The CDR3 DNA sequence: TGTGCCAGCAGTTTGTTCCGGACAGGGTCTTTCTATGGCTACACCTTC.

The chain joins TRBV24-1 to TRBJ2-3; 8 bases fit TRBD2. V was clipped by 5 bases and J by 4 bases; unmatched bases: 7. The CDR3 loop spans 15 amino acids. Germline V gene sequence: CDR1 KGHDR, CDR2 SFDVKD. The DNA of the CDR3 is TGTGCCACCAGTGTGCGGGAGGCGTCGCCAGATACGCAGTATTTT. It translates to CATSVREASPDTQYF.

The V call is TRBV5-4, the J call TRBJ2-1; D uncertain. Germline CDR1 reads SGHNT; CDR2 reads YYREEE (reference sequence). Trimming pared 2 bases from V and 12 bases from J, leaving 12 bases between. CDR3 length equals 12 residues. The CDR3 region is CASSLGDSGQFF. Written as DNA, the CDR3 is TGTGCCAGCAGCTTAGGAGATTCCGGGCAGTTCTTC.

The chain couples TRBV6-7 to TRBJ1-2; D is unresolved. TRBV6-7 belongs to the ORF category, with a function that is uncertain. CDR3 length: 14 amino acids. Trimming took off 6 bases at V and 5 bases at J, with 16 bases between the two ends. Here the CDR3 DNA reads TGTGCCAGCAGCCCGGGAAAGATTCTTTATGGCTACACCTTC. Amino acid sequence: CASSPGKILYGYTF.

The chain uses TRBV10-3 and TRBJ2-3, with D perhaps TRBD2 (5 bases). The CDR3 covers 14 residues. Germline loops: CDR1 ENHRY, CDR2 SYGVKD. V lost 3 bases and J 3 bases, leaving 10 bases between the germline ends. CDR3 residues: CAISEGLATDTQYF. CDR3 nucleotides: TGTGCCATCAGTGAAGGCCTAGCAACAGATACGCAGTATTTT.

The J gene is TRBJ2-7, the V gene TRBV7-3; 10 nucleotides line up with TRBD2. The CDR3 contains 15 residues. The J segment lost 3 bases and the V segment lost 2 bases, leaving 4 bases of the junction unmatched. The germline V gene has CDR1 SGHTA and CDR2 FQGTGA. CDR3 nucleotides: TGTGCCAGCAGCTTATCACTAGCGGGGAGCTACGAGCAGTACTTC. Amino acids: CASSLSLAGSYEQYF.

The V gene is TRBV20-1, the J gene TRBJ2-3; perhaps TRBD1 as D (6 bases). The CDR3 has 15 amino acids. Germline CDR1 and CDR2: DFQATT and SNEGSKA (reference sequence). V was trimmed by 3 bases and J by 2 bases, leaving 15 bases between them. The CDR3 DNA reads TGCAGTGCTAGTCCTCAGGGGCAAAACACAGATACGCAGTATTTT. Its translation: CSASPQGQNTDTQYF.

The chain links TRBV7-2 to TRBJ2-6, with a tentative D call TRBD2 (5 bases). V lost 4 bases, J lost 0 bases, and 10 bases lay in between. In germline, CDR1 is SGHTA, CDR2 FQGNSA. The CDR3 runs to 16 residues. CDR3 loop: CASSSTGYSGANVLTF. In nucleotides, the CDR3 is TGTGCCAGCAGCTCCACGGGATACTCTGGGGCCAACGTCCTGACTTTC. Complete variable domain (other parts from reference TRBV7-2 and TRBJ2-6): GAGVSQSPSNKVTEKGKDVELRCDPISGHTALYWYRQSLGQGLEFLIYFQGNSAPDKSGLPSDRFSAERTGGSVSTLTIQRTQQEDSAVYLCASSSTGYSGANVLTFGAGSRLTVL.

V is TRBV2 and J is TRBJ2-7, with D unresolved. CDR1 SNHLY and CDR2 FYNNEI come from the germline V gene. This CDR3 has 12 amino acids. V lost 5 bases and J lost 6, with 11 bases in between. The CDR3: CASSRSISEQYF. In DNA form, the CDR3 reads TGTGCCAGCAGTCGAAGTATTAGCGAGCAGTACTTC.

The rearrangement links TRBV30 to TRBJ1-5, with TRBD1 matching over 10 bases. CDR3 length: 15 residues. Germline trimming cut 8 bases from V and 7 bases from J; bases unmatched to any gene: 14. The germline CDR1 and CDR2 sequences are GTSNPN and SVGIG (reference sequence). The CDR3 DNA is TGTGCCCTGTCATTACTGACAGGGGGCGGACAGCCCCAGCATTTT. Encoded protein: CALSLLTGGGQPQHF.

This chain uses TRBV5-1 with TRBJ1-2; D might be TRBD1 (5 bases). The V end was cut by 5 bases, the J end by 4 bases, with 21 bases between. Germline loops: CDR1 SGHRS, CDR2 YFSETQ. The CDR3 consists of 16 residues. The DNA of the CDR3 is TGCGCCAGCAGGCTGGACATAGGGGTCTGGAGCTATGGCTACACCTTC. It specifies CASRLDIGVWSYGYTF.

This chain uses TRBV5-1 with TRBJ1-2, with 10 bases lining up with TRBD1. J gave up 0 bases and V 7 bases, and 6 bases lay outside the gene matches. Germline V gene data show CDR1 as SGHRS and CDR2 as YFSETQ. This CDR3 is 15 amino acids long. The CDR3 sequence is CASRTGGSSNYGYTF. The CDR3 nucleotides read TGCGCCAGCCGGACAGGGGGTTCCTCTAACTATGGCTACACCTTC.

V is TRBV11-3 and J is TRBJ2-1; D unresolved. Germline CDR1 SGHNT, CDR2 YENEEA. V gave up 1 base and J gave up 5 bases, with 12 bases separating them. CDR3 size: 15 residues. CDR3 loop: CASSLGGIYHNEQFF. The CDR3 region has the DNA TGTGCCAGCAGCTTAGGCGGTATATACCACAATGAGCAGTTCTTC.

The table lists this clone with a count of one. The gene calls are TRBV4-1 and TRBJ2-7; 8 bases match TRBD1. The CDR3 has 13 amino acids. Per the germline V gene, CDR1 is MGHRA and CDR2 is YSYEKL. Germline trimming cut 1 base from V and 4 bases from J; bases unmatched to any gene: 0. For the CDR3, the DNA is TGCGCCAGCAGCCAAGGGGACAGGTACGAGCAGTACTTC. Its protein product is CASSQGDRYEQYF.

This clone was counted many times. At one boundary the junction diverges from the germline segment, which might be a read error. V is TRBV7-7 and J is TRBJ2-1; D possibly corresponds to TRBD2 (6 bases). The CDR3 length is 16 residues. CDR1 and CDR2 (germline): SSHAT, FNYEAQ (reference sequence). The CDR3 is CASSPRTNFIASEQFF. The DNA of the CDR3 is TGTGCTAGCAGCCCCCGGACTAACTTTATCGCGAGTGAGCAGTTCTTC. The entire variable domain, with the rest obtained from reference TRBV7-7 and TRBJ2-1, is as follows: GAGVSQSPRYKVTKRGQDVTLRCDPISSHATLYWYQQALGQGPEFLTYFNYEAQPDKSGLPSDRFSAERPEGSISTLTIQRTEQRDSAMYRCASSPRTNFIASEQFFGPGTRLTVL.

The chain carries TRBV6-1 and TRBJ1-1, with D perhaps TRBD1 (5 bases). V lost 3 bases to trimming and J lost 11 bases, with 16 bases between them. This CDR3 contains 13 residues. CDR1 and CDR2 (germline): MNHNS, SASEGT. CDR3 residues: CASSEGGRGSAFF. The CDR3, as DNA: TGTGCCAGCAGTGAGGGGGGGAGAGGGTCGGCTTTCTTT.

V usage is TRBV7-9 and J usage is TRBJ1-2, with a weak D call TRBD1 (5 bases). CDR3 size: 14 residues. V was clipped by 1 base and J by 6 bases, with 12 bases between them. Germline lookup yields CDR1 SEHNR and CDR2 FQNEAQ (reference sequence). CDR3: CASSLGGHPDGYTF. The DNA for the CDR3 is TGTGCCAGCAGCTTAGGGGGCCATCCAGATGGCTACACCTTC.

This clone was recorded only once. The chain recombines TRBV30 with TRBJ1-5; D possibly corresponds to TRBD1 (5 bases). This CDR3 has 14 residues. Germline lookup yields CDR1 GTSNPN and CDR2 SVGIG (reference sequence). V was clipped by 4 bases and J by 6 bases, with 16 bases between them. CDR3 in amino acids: CAWTLGGEGQPQHF. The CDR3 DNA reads TGTGCCTGGACTCTGGGGGGGGAGGGTCAGCCCCAGCATTTT.

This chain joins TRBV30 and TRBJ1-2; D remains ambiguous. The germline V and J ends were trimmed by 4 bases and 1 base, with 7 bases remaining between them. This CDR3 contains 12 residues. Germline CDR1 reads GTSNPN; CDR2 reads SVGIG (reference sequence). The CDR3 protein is CAWIRSNYGYTF. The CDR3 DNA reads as TGTGCCTGGATTAGGAGTAACTATGGCTACACCTTC. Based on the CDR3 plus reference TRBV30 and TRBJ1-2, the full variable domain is SQTIHQWPATLVQPVGSPLSLECTVEGTSNPNLYWYRQAAGRGLQLLFYSVGIGQISSEVPQNLSASRPQDRQFILSSKKLLLSDSGFYLCAWIRSNYGYTFGSGTRLTVV.

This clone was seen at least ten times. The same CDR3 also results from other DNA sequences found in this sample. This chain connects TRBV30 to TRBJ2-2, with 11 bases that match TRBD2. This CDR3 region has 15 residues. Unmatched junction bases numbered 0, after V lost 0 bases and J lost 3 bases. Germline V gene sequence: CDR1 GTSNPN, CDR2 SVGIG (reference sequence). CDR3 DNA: TGTGCCTGGAGTGTACTAGCGGGAGACACCGGGGAGCTGTTTTTT. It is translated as CAWSVLAGDTGELFF.

The CDR3 is CASSLDRNTEAFF. The CDR3 DNA is TGTGCCAGCAGCTTAGATAGGAACACTGAAGCTTTCTTT. The genes are TRBV11-3 and TRBJ1-1; D gene unclear. Per the germline V gene, CDR1 is SGHNT and CDR2 is YENEEA. This CDR3 has 13 amino acids. Trimming took 0 bases from V and 1 from J, leaving 3 bases between them.

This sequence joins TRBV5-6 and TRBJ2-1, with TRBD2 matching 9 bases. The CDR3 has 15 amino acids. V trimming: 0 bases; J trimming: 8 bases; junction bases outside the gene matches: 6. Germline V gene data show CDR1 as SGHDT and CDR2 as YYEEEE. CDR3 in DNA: TGTGCCAGCAGCTTGGGCGGGGGGGCCGAAGATGAGCAGTTCTTC. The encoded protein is CASSLGGGAEDEQFF.

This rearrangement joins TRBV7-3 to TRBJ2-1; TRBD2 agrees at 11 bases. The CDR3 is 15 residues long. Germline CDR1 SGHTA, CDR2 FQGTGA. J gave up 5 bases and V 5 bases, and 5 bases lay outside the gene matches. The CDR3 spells CASSPRLAGNNEQFF. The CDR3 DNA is TGTGCCAGCAGCCCCCGACTAGCGGGAAACAATGAGCAGTTCTTC. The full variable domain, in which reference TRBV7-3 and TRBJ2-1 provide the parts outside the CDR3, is GAGVSQTPSNKVTEKGKYVELRCDPISGHTALYWYRQSLGQGPEFLIYFQGTGAADDSGLPNDRFFAVRPEGSVSTLKIQRTERGDSAVYLCASSPRLAGNNEQFFGPGTRLTVL.

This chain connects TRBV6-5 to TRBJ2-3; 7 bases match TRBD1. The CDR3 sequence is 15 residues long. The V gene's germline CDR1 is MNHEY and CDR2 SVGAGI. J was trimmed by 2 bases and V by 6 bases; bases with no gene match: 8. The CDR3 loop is CASSQRGQATDTQYF. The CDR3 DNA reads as TGTGCCAGCAGCCAACGAGGACAGGCCACAGATACGCAGTATTTT.

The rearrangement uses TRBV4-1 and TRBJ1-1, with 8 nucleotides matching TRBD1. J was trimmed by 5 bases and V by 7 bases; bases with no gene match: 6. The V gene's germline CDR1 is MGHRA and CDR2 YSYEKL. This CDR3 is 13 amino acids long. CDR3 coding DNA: TGCGCCAGCACCACAACAGGGGGGACTGAAGCTTTCTTT. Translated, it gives CASTTTGGTEAFF.

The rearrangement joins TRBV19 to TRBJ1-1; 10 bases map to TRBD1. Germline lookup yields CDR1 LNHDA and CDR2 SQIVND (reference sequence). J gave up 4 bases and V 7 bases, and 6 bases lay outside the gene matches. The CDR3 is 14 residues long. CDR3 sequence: CASNRQGAVTEAFF. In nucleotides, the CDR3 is TGTGCCAGTAACAGACAGGGGGCGGTCACTGAAGCTTTCTTT.